The sequence of this T cell receptor beta chain was determined in a study of cytomegalovirus exposure and HLA in healthy donors. Study observations and caveats: A missense variant in DCLRE1C was later tied to TCR beta V- and J-gene trimming.

The PCR had 60 Vbeta and 13 Jbeta primers. The repertoire was sequenced with immunoSEQ multiplex PCR; TCRdb's copy has only in-frame clones and lacks some. The repertoire includes tens of thousands of clones, around 80% of them detected once, and about 4.4% sits in the top ten. In regard to this clone: The antigen is undetermined.

CDR1 is SGHRS and CDR2 is YFSETQ in the germline V gene. Losses at the gene ends were 6 bases for V and 10 bases for J; bases not matched to a gene: 6. The CDR3 runs to 13 residues. The sequence derives from a male donor in good health and CMV-seropositive. This chain connects TRBV5-1 to TRBJ1-6; 8 nucleotides agree with TRBD1. Sequencing was done on a sample of PBMCs. Here the CDR3 DNA reads TGCGCCAGCAAGGACAGGGTAGGATCACCCCTCCACTTT. Translating it yields CASKDRVGSPLHF.